Given below is one T cell receptor (beta chain) in context. Its specificity is unknown. This record belongs to a study of OX40 agonist ivuxolimab in advanced cancers. The study, taken as a whole, reports: Fewer expanded clones were found on average in CD4+ than in CD8+ T cells.

The data were produced by immunoSEQ multiplex PCR, yet TCRdb's version contains in-frame clones alone and is incomplete. In the table there are about 69,000 clones, under 90% of which are singletons. The CDR3 extends over 18 amino acids. V lost 3 bases to trimming and J lost 2 bases; unmatched junction nucleotides: 13. Germline-derived CDR1 and CDR2 are LGHNA and YSLEER. This chain links TRBV4-3 with TRBJ2-1; 7 nucleotides align to TRBD1. The TCR sequence derives from an adult with an advanced solid tumor such as melanoma, head and neck, liver or kidney cancer. The input for sequencing was CD4+ or CD8+ T cells sorted from blood, taken in a trial of the OX40 agonist ivuxolimab. CDR3 region: CASSQLGSAGGPYNEQFF. In DNA form, the CDR3 reads TGCGCCAGCAGCCAGTTGGGGTCCGCAGGGGGACCCTACAATGAGCAGTTCTTC.